This T cell receptor (beta chain) was profiled in a study of shared clonotypes between healthy human individuals. Study-wide points: Despite large depth, rarefaction showed incomplete sorted-subset sequencing.

In the original processing: From ImmunoSEQ came sequences covering only the junction and carrying no quality scores, so filtering differed. Generated by immunoSEQ multiplex PCR, the TCRdb table keeps only in-frame clones and is missing some. V, J and clone size are those of that table, while D and trimming were read from the DNA. This sample carries around 2.1 million clones, about 93% of them seen once, and the ten largest clones take roughly 1.8%. V gave up 6 bases and J gave up 5 bases; unmatched junction bases: 7. The CDR3 has 13 residues. In germline, CDR1 is MDHEN, CDR2 SYDVKM. Naive CD8 isolation took CD45RO-negative cells positively selected for CCR7 and excluded terminally differentiated effector memory CD45RA+ cells. This clone was recorded only once. Its antigen is currently unknown.

What was sequenced was naive CD8+ T cells from PBMCs. The gene calls are TRBV28 and TRBJ2-7; 7 bases agree with TRBD1. This receptor was identified in a man between 18 and 29 years old in good health. Some clones in this sample may be carry-over from other donors' samples. CDR3 bases: TGTGCCAGCAGCCGTAGACAGGGCCACGAGCAGTACTTC. Encoded protein: CASSRRQGHEQYF.